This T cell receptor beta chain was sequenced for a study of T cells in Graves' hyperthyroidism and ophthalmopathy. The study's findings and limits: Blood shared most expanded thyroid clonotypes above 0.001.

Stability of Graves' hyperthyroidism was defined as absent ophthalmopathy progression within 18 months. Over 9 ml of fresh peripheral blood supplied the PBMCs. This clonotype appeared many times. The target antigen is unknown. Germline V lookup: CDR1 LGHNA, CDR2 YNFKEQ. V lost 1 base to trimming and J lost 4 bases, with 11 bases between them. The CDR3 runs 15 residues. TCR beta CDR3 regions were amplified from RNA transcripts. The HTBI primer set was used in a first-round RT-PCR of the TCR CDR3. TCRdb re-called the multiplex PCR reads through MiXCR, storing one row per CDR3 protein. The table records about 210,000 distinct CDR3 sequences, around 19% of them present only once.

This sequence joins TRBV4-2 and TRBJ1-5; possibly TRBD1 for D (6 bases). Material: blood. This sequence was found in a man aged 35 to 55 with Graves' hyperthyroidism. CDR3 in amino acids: CASSQARTENQPQHF. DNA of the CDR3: TGTGCCAGCAGCCAAGCCCGGACAGAAAATCAGCCCCAGCATTTT.